A single sample is the source of the 26 T cell receptor beta chains below, sequenced in a study of T cell responses to AZD1222 COVID-19 vaccine (dated by TCRdb to 2020 to 2022). This sample's time point label indicates: baseline before first vaccination. Library generation was performed with the immunoSEQ multiplex PCR assay. TCRdb obtained this table from immuneACCESS and retained in-frame rearrangements with V and J assigned. These tables miss some clones; where compared with another copy, unresolved V genes account for less than half of the shortfall, and the remainder is unexplained. This sample lists 89,000 or so clones; 86% were detected once. Jointly, the top ten make up more than 7% of the sample. The sample consisted of peripheral blood, taken on day 0 of AZD1222 vaccination. The origin of the receptors is an adult in good health.

The rearrangement links TRBV5-6 to TRBJ2-1; 8 bases are shared with TRBD2. With V trimmed by 1 base and J by 4 bases, 4 bases remained unmatched. CDR3 length: 15 residues. CDR1 is SGHDT, CDR2 YYEEEE, per germline. The CDR3 sequence: CASSLMTSVYNEQFF. CDR3 bases: TGTGCCAGCAGCTTGATGACTAGCGTTTACAATGAGCAGTTCTTC.

The chain joins TRBV2 to TRBJ1-4; 8 nucleotides agree with TRBD1. The CDR3 loop spans 15 amino acids. V shed 7 bases and J 4 bases; nucleotides not matched to a gene: 8. Looked up from germline, CDR1 is SNHLY and CDR2 is FYNNEI. Here the CDR3 reads CASNADRGFNEKLFF. DNA for the CDR3: TGTGCCAGCAACGCCGACAGGGGCTTTAATGAAAAACTGTTTTTT. The whole variable domain, remainder taken from reference TRBV2 and TRBJ1-4, is EPEVTQTPSHQVTQMGQEVILRCVPISNHLYFYWYRQILGQKVEFLVSFYNNEISEKSEIFDDQFSVERPDGSNFTLKIRSTKLEDSAMYFCASNADRGFNEKLFFGSGTQLSVL.

The V and J genes are TRBV7-2 and TRBJ1-6, with 11 bases lining up with TRBD1. Losses at the gene ends were 5 bases for V and 7 bases for J; bases not matched to a gene: 7. The CDR3 consists of 16 residues. Germline V CDR1 and CDR2: SGHTA, FQGNSA. The CDR3 loop is CASSRDGTGGNSPLHF. The DNA of the CDR3 is TGTGCCAGCAGCCGTGACGGGACAGGGGGGAATTCACCCCTCCACTTT.

This clone has just one count. The chain links TRBV5-1 to TRBJ2-2, with D possibly being TRBD1 or TRBD2 (5 bases each). CDR3 length: 15 residues. Deletions cut 4 bases from V and 0 bases from J, with 10 bases between. CDR1 and CDR2 from the germline V gene are SGHRS and YFSETQ. CDR3 coding DNA: TGCGCCAGCAGCGAGGGGCAGCCGAACACCGGGGAGCTGTTTTTT. It encodes CASSEGQPNTGELFF.

The chain employs TRBV6-5 and TRBJ2-1, with 8 bases matching TRBD2. With 8 bases clipped from V and 8 bases from J, the junction kept 8 bases outside the gene matches. CDR3 length equals 13 residues. Germline values: CDR1 MNHEY, CDR2 SVGAGI. This CDR3 is CASRGLEVHEQFF. CDR3 nucleotides: TGTGCCAGCCGGGGACTAGAGGTTCATGAGCAGTTCTTC.

A single count supports this clone. J is TRBJ1-2 and V is TRBV5-6; the D gene is possibly TRBD1 (5 bases). The CDR3 totals 13 residues. The germline CDR1 and CDR2 sequences are SGHDT and YYEEEE. The ends were cut back, 3 bases at V and 4 bases at J, with 10 bases in the middle. The CDR3 sequence: CASSSWGPYGYTF. The CDR3 coding sequence is TGTGCCAGCAGCTCCTGGGGACCCTATGGCTACACCTTC.

The gene calls are TRBV5-1 and TRBJ2-1, with TRBD2 matching over 10 bases. Germline V gives CDR1 SGHRS, CDR2 YFSETQ. The V segment lost 3 bases and the J segment 2 bases; nucleotides outside the gene matches: 8. The CDR3 consists of 17 residues. CDR3 sequence (DNA): TGCGCCAGCAGCTCCTCCCCCAGCGGGAGGGCCTACAATGAGCAGTTCTTC. Its protein product is CASSSSPSGRAYNEQFF.

V usage is TRBV6-5 and J usage is TRBJ1-5; 12 bases line up with TRBD1. The CDR3 is 15 residues long. The V gene end was trimmed by 6 bases and the J gene end by 7 bases; junction bases not matched to a gene: 7. CDR1 MNHEY and CDR2 SVGAGI come from the germline V gene. DNA for the CDR3: TGTGCCAGCAGGACCGGGACAGGGGGCAGACAGCCCCAGCATTTT. This translates into CASRTGTGGRQPQHF.

This chain uses TRBV5-6 with TRBJ2-3, with TRBD1 as a possible D gene (5 bases). The V gene's germline CDR1 is SGHDT and CDR2 YYEEEE. Trimming took 1 base from V and 6 from J, leaving 9 bases between them. The CDR3 has 13 amino acids. Here the CDR3 DNA reads TGTGCCAGCAGCTTGCCAGGGATGGATACGCAGTATTTT. As protein: CASSLPGMDTQYF.

V gene TRBV11-2 combines with J gene TRBJ1-1; tentative D call: TRBD1 (5 bases). The V gene's germline CDR1 is SGHAT and CDR2 FQNNGV. V shed 3 bases and J shed 5 bases, with 13 bases lying between them. The length of the CDR3 is 14 residues. CDR3 in DNA: TGTGCCAGCAGCTTTCCAGGGTTTGGAACTGAAGCTTTCTTT. Translating it yields CASSFPGFGTEAFF. The entire variable domain, with the rest obtained from reference TRBV11-2 and TRBJ1-1, is as follows: EAGVAQSPRYKIIEKRQSVAFWCNPISGHATLYWYQQILGQGPKLLIQFQNNGVVDDSQLPKDRFSAERLKGVDSTLKIQPAKLEDSAVYLCASSFPGFGTEAFFGQGTRLTVV.

This chain uses TRBV28 with TRBJ1-1, with TRBD1 matching over 11 bases. This CDR3 is 17 amino acids long. CDR1 and CDR2 (germline): MDHEN, SYDVKM. Trimming took 6 bases from V and 0 from J; bases not matched to a gene: 9. This chain's CDR3 is CASRLPGQGALNTEAFF. The CDR3 DNA reads TGTGCCAGCAGACTCCCCGGACAGGGGGCGCTGAACACTGAAGCTTTCTTT.

This clone occurred a few times. The genes are TRBV28 and TRBJ1-2; perhaps TRBD1 as D (6 bases). Germline loops: CDR1 MDHEN, CDR2 SYDVKM. The V end lost 6 bases, the J end lost 5 bases, and 16 bases lay between the germline ends. The CDR3 is made up of 14 amino acids. In DNA, the CDR3 is TGTGCCAGCAGAAGCCCCTCCCAGGGGTATGGCTACACCTTC. Amino acids: CASRSPSQGYGYTF.

The rearrangement joins TRBV6-5 to TRBJ2-6; D unclear. The CDR3 runs 15 residues. Between the trimmed V and J ends, which lost 1 base and 1 base, there was a span of 5 bases. The germline V gene encodes CDR1 MNHEY and CDR2 SVGAGI. CDR3: CASSYFWSGANVLTF. The CDR3 DNA reads TGTGCCAGCAGTTACTTTTGGTCTGGGGCCAACGTCCTGACTTTC.

Note on this clone: The germline gene is not matched at one end of the junction; a read error may be the cause. The genes are TRBV2 and TRBJ2-2; maybe TRBD2 (7 bases). CDR3 length: 14 amino acids. In germline, CDR1 is SNHLY, CDR2 FYNNEI. CDR3 amino acids: CARSGGANTGELFF. As DNA, the CDR3 is TGTGCCCGCAGTGGGGGGGCAAACACCGGGGAGCTGTTTTTT.

The rearrangement uses TRBV4-2 and TRBJ1-1; possible D gene TRBD1, 5 bases. V was clipped by 2 bases and J by 4 bases, with 17 bases between them. This CDR3 comprises 16 residues. CDR1 and CDR2 (germline): LGHNA, YNFKEQ. Here the CDR3 DNA reads TGTGCCAGCAGCCAACTCCACGGACCAGGGAGCACTGAAGCTTTCTTT. As protein: CASSQLHGPGSTEAFF.

The chain is built from TRBV7-9 and TRBJ1-2, with TRBD1 matching over 8 bases. Germline trimming cut 5 bases from V and 2 bases from J; bases unmatched to any gene: 1. CDR3 length: 13 amino acids. The germline CDR1 and CDR2 sequences are SEHNR and FQNEAQ (reference sequence). The CDR3 loop reads CASSQGANYGYTF. Written as DNA, the CDR3 is TGTGCCAGCAGCCAGGGGGCGAACTATGGCTACACCTTC.

This clone was seen just once. The chain carries TRBV6-6 and TRBJ1-6; a weak D match, TRBD1 (5 bases). Trimming took off 6 bases at V and 9 bases at J, with 15 bases between the two ends. This CDR3 is built from 14 residues. The germline CDR1 and CDR2 sequences are MNHNY and SVGAGI (reference sequence). The CDR3 is CASSPGRLGSPLHF. The CDR3 region has the DNA TGTGCCAGCAGCCCGGGACGGTTGGGTTCACCCCTCCACTTT.

The rearrangement uses TRBV19 and TRBJ1-5, with D unresolved. The germline CDR1 and CDR2 sequences are LNHDA and SQIVND (reference sequence). This CDR3 has 15 residues. Trimming took off 1 base at V and 3 bases at J, with 10 bases between the two ends. The CDR3: CASSIVDLPNQPQHF. In DNA form, the CDR3 reads TGTGCCAGTAGTATAGTCGACCTCCCCAATCAGCCCCAGCATTTT. Filled out from reference TRBV19 and TRBJ1-5, the complete variable domain reads DGGITQSPKYLFRKEGQNVTLSCEQNLNHDAMYWYRQDPGQGLRLIYYSQIVNDFQKGDIAEGYSVSREKKESFPLTVTSAQKNPTAFYLCASSIVDLPNQPQHFGDGTRLSIL.

The CDR3 coding sequence is TGTGCCAGCAGCCAAGAACTTACCGGCTATGGCTACACCTTC. Amino acids: CASSQELTGYGYTF. V gene TRBV14 combines with J gene TRBJ1-2; D not certain. CDR3 size: 14 residues. Germline lookup yields CDR1 SGHDN and CDR2 FVKESK. V lost 0 bases and J lost 4, with 9 bases in between.

A single count supports this clone. The CDR3 DNA is TGTGCCAGCAGCTTAAAGGAGACCCAGTACTTC. It yields the protein CASSLKETQYF. The V and J genes are TRBV5-4 and TRBJ2-5; no firm D call. This CDR3 spans 11 amino acids. CDR1 is SGHNT and CDR2 is YYREEE in the germline V gene (reference sequence). The V and J ends lost 2 bases and 5 bases respectively, with 4 bases between them.

This clone was seen only a few times. This sequence joins TRBV4-2 and TRBJ2-1; tentative D call: TRBD2 (5 bases). The length of the CDR3 is 16 residues. CDR1 is LGHNA, CDR2 YNFKEQ, per germline. V shed 1 base and J shed 10 bases, with 20 bases lying between them. The CDR3 protein is CASSQARGLSTREQFF. In DNA, the CDR3 is TGTGCCAGCAGCCAAGCCCGTGGACTCTCTACAAGGGAGCAGTTCTTC.

The V gene is TRBV20-1, the J gene TRBJ2-7; 9 bases line up with TRBD2. The CDR3 loop spans 13 amino acids. J gave up 2 bases and V 3 bases, and 2 bases lay outside the gene matches. Germline CDR1 DFQATT, CDR2 SNEGSKA (reference sequence). Here the CDR3 reads CSASLAGTYEQYF. DNA of the CDR3: TGCAGTGCTAGTCTAGCGGGAACCTACGAGCAGTACTTC.

The chain uses TRBV6-4 and TRBJ2-1; the match to TRBD1 covers 10 bases. The trim removed 3 bases at V and 6 bases at J, leaving 5 bases unmatched. Per the germline V gene, CDR1 is MRHNA and CDR2 is SNTAGT. The CDR3 spans 15 residues. The chain's CDR3 is CASSERDRGPNEQFF. CDR3 sequence (DNA): TGTGCCAGCAGTGAAAGGGACAGGGGACCCAATGAGCAGTTCTTC.

This rearrangement joins TRBV5-1 to TRBJ2-3, with D possibly being TRBD1 (5 bases). Trimming removed 1 base from V and 4 bases from J, with 10 bases in between. Germline V gene sequence: CDR1 SGHRS, CDR2 YFSETQ. There are 14 residues in the CDR3. The CDR3 spells CASSLQGSSDTQYF. CDR3 coding DNA: TGCGCCAGCAGCTTGCAGGGTAGTTCAGATACGCAGTATTTT. Full variable domain (outside the CDR3, taken from reference TRBV5-1 and TRBJ2-3): KAGVTQTPRYLIKTRGQQVTLSCSPISGHRSVSWYQQTPGQGLQFLFEYFSETQRNKGNFPGRFSGRQFSNSRSEMNVSTLELGDSALYLCASSLQGSSDTQYFGPGTRLTVL.

This chain connects TRBV30 to TRBJ1-6; unclear D gene. Trimming left V 2 bases short and J 12 bases short, with 14 bases between. This CDR3 has 13 residues. Germline lookup yields CDR1 GTSNPN and CDR2 SVGIG (reference sequence). The CDR3: CAWSSRPPGPLHF. The CDR3 DNA reads as TGTGCCTGGAGTAGTCGACCCCCGGGACCCCTCCACTTT.

The gene calls are TRBV27 and TRBJ2-3; unclear D gene. The germline V and J ends were trimmed by 3 bases and 6 bases, with 19 bases remaining between them. The CDR3 runs to 16 residues. CDR1 MNHEY and CDR2 SMNVEV come from the germline V gene (reference sequence). CDR3 sequence reads: CASSFSYPNGPDTQYF. CDR3 coding DNA: TGTGCCAGCAGTTTTTCCTACCCTAACGGTCCTGATACGCAGTATTTT.